This T cell receptor beta chain was recorded in a study of vaccination and CD4 T cells after COVID-19 (dated by TCRdb to 2021 to 2024). Broadly, across the study: Convalescent patients had a positive SARS-CoV-2 result on nasal swab PCR, and of these patients, some 10 had mild disease and one had severe disease. Each participant got two doses of either the Pfizer-BioNTech BNT162b2 vaccine (n=8) or the Moderna mRNA-1273 vaccine (n=2). In 10 COVID-19 convalescent patients and a handful of infection-naive healthy vaccine recipients, researchers compared the spike-specific CD4+ TCR repertoire from before mRNA vaccination with the repertoire from after. Six males and four females were included in the convalescent cohort, with two Hispanic individuals, seven Caucasians, two Asians and one multiracial person represented. The time from the second vaccine dose to post-vaccine blood sampling had a median of 72 days and ranged from about 14 to 250 days. Post-COVID blood samples from convalescent patients were collected a median of around 100 days after diagnosis, with a range of roughly 35 to 180 days. The full study reports these points: Only a relatively small number of convalescent patients were included in the study, and early timepoints following natural infection were not analyzed. Although the median number of SARS-CoV-2-reactive clonotypes went up from around 19 after infection to 38 after vaccination, the increase was not significant. In convalescent patients, nearly all vaccine-specific clones (304 of 307) were found to be mono-reactive for SARS-CoV-2 spike rather than cross-reactive with common cold coronaviruses. Among convalescent patients, a median about 86% of the SARS-CoV-2-reactive clones seen after vaccination appeared only after vaccination, which suggests priming specific to the vaccine.

This clonotype showed up just a few times. This receptor's antigen is unknown. No qualities accompany the bases; no much larger clone lies one base away. The germline V end is reduced by 6 bases and the J end by 2 bases; junction bases left unmatched: 10. The CDR3 measures 16 amino acids from cysteine to phenylalanine. The only DNA kept is the CDR3, 48 bases in frame from the first base. For CDR1 and CDR2, the germline V gene lists MDHEN and SYDVKM. The positive SARS-CoV-2 PCR tests of the convalescent patients were dated from March to December 2020, before the Alpha, Beta and Delta variants emerged in the United States. Ficoll-Paque Plus gradient centrifugation was used to isolate PBMCs from whole blood, and the isolated PBMCs were then either used fresh or cryopreserved at -140C. Libraries were built with PCR. The data were produced on an Illumina iSeq 100. Per the original workflow: Non-productive sequences were removed, and CDR3s not starting with C, not ending with F or W, or shorter than 7 amino acids were discarded. CDR3 homology was assessed with Levenshtein distances (stringdist) and unrooted phylogenetic trees (ape) in R version 3.6.1. Using fastp trimming at Q25 and MiXCR clonotype assembly, TCRdb reanalyzed the public sequencing data and kept in-frame beta chains. Each CDR3 protein gets just one entry, which takes the most common genes and DNA from the rows behind it. TCRdb assigned the V and J calls; the authors' analysis was not used. The sample records about 18,000 distinct CDR3 sequences, 55% to 65% of which are singletons. The ten largest clones add up to roughly 1.1% of the sample.

The TCR originated in a human donor who had recovered from COVID-19. The sequencing used CD4+ T cells from blood, collected after SARS-CoV-2 vaccination. The V gene is TRBV28 and the J gene is TRBJ1-2; 9 nucleotides in the junction match TRBD1. CDR3 loop: CASRLRPGQGNYGYTF. Here is the DNA: TGTGCCAGCAGGCTACGACCGGGACAGGGCAACTATGGCTACACCTTC.